The present T cell receptor (beta chain) was sequenced within a study of T cell responses to AZD1222 COVID-19 vaccine. General study findings and limits: Repertoires in all cases were sampled only once the peak T cell response had passed.

Points on this clone: What it recognizes is unknown.

Some clones are missing from TCRdb's copy, which holds only in-frame ones; the method was immunoSEQ multiplex PCR. The table shows about 83,000 clones, with roughly 90% occurring only once. Germline assignment: CDR1 LGHDT and CDR2 YNNKEL (reference sequence). The CDR3 has 13 amino acids. Trimming shortened V by 0 bases and J by 6 bases, and 6 bases separated the two germline ends. Specimen: peripheral blood, collected on day 0 of MenACWY control vaccination. This TCR derives from an adult in good health. The chain joins TRBV3-1 (or the pseudogene TRBV3-2) to TRBJ1-5; no clear D. The CDR3 protein is CASSQDPSQPQHF. As DNA, the CDR3 is TGTGCCAGCAGCCAAGATCCAAGTCAGCCCCAGCATTTT.